This TCR beta chain comes out of a study of blood T cells in healthy people across ages. A J-beta primer mix and a sample-barcoded 5' primer were used in a second PCR of roughly 6 to 12 cycles. From the 5' RACE reads, TCRdb called clonotypes with MiXCR, one entry per CDR3 protein. The sample lists more than 650,000 distinct CDR3 sequences; 22% were seen once. The CDR3 has 15 amino acids. The V end lost 3 bases, the J end lost 4 bases, and 15 bases lay between the germline ends. In germline, CDR1 is KGHSH, CDR2 LQKENI. The chain joins TRBV18 to TRBJ1-2; no clear D gene. Sequencing was done on a sample of blood. This sequence originates from a man in his 70s in good health. CDR3 region: CASSPNQGNAYGYTF. The CDR3 DNA follows: TGTGCCAGCTCACCTAACCAAGGGAATGCCTATGGCTACACCTTC.